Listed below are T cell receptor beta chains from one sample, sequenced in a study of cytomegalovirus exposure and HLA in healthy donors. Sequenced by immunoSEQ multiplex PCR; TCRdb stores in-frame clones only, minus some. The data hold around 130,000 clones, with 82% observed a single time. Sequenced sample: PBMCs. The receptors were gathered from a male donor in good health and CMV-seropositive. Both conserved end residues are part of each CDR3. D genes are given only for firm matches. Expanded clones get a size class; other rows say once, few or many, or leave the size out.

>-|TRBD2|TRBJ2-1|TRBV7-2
CASSPTSGSNEQFF
TGTGCCAGCAGCCCGACTAGCGGGAGTAATGAGCAGTTCTTC
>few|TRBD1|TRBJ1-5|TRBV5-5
CASSLGQGRSDQPQHF
TGTGCCAGCAGCTTGGGACAGGGAAGGAGCGATCAGCCCCAGCATTTT
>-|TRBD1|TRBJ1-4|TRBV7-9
CASSPGGSGEKLFF
TGTGCCAGCAGCCCAGGGGGTTCTGGGGAAAAACTGTTTTTT
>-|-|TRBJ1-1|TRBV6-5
CASTPPAFF
TGTGCCAGCACTCCCCCGGCTTTCTTT
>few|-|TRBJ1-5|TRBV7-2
CASSLGGGGGQPQHF
TGTGCCAGCAGCTTAGGAGGTGGAGGAGGCCAGCCCCAGCATTTT
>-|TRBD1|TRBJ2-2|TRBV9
CASSATGGGTGELFF
TGTGCCAGCAGCGCGACAGGGGGGGGGACCGGGGAGCTGTTTTTT
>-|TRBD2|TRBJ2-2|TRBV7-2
CASSLASGRAGELFF
TGTGCCAGCAGCTTAGCTAGCGGGAGGGCCGGGGAGCTGTTTTTT
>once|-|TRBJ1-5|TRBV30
CAWSKGLYQPQHF
TGTGCCTGGAGTAAGGGGCTGTATCAGCCCCAGCATTTT
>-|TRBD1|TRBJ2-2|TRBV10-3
CATRGQGTNTGELFF
TGTGCCACCCGGGGACAGGGCACGAACACCGGGGAGCTGTTTTTT
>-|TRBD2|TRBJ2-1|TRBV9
CASSPRGLAGALNEQFF
TGTGCCAGCAGTCCCAGGGGACTAGCGGGAGCGCTGAATGAGCAGTTCTTC
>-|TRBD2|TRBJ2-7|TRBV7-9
CSSSLVREAGRGEQYF
TGTTCCAGCAGCTTAGTGAGGGAGGCAGGGAGGGGCGAGCAGTACTTC
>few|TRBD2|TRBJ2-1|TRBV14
CASSQERREIYNEQFF
TGTGCCAGCAGCCAAGAGCGGCGGGAGATTTACAATGAGCAGTTCTTC
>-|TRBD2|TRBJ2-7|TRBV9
CASSSGRERDEQYF
TGTGCCAGCAGCTCGGGGCGGGAGAGGGACGAGCAGTACTTC
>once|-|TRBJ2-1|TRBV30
CAWSVSGSGEQFF
TGTGCCTGGAGTGTTTCAGGAAGCGGTGAGCAGTTCTTC
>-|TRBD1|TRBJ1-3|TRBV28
CASSLKATGEGNTIYF
TGTGCCAGCAGTTTAAAGGCCACAGGGGAAGGAAACACCATATATTTT
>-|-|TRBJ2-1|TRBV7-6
CASSLGPDPGYNEQFF
TGTGCCAGCAGCTTAGGGCCCGACCCGGGCTACAATGAGCAGTTCTTC
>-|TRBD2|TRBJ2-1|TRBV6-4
CASRMGLAGGDEQFF
TGTGCCAGCAGGATGGGACTAGCGGGAGGCGATGAGCAGTTCTTC
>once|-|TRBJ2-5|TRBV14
CASSRYQETQYF
TGTGCCAGCAGCCGCTATCAAGAGACCCAGTACTTC
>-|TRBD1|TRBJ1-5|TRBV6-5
CASSYGQGGQPQHF
TGTGCCAGCAGTTACGGGCAGGGGGGTCAGCCCCAGCATTTT
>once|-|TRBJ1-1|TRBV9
CASSVGHRDPTEAFF
TGTGCCAGCAGCGTCGGCCACAGGGATCCGACTGAAGCTTTCTTT
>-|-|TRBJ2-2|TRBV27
CASSQFANTGELFF
TGTGCCAGCAGTCAGTTCGCGAACACCGGGGAGCTGTTTTTT
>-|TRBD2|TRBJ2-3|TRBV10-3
CAIRPNTGTSGRSDTQYF
TGTGCCATCAGACCTAATACCGGGACTAGCGGGAGGTCAGATACGCAGTATTTT
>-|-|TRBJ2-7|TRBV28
CASSWQGFYEQYF
TGTGCCAGCAGTTGGCAGGGGTTTTACGAGCAGTACTTC
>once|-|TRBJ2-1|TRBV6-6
CASTIGYRERGEQFF
TGTGCCAGCACCATCGGGTACAGGGAACGTGGTGAGCAGTTCTTC
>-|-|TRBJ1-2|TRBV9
CASSVFTGIDISYGYTF
TGTGCCAGCAGCGTTTTTACAGGGATTGATATTAGCTATGGCTACACCTTC
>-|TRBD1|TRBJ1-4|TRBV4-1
CASSRRDRGEKLFF
TGCGCCAGCAGCCGCCGGGACAGGGGTGAAAAACTGTTTTTT
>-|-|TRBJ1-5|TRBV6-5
CASSSGASNQPQHF
TGTGCCAGCAGTTCTGGGGCAAGCAATCAGCCCCAGCATTTT
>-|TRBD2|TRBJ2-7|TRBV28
CASRSGTSYGSDIYEQYF
TGTGCCAGCAGGTCCGGGACTAGCTACGGCTCAGACATCTACGAGCAGTACTTC
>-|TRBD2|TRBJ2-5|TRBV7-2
CASSSLAAGAQYF
TGTGCCAGCAGCTCACTAGCGGCAGGCGCCCAGTACTTC
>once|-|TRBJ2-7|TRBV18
CASFRGLGDEQYF
TGTGCCAGCTTCCGGGGGTTAGGGGACGAGCAGTACTTC
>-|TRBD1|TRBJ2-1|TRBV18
CASSPRDSSYNEQFF
TGTGCCAGCTCACCAAGGGACAGCTCCTACAATGAGCAGTTCTTC
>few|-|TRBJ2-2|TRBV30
CAWSRSQQSNTGELFF
TGTGCCTGGAGTCGGTCGCAACAGTCGAACACCGGGGAGCTGTTTTTT
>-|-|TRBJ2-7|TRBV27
CASSSTLLRLTYEQYF
TGTGCCAGCAGTTCAACCCTCCTTAGACTGACCTACGAGCAGTACTTC